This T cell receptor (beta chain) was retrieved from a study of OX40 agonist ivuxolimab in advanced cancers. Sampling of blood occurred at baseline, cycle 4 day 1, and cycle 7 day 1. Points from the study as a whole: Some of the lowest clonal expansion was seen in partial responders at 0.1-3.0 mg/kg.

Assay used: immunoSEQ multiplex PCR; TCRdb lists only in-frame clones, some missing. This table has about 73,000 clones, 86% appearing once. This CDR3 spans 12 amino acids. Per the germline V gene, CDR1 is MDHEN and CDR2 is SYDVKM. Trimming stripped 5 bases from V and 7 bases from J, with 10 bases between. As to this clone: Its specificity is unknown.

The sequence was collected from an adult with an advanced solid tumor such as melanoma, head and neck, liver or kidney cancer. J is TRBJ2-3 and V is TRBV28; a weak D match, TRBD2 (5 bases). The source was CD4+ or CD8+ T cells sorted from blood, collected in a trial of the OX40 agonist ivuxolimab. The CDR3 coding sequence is TGTGCCAGCAGTCGAGGCGGGTATACGCAGTATTTT. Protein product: CASSRGGYTQYF.